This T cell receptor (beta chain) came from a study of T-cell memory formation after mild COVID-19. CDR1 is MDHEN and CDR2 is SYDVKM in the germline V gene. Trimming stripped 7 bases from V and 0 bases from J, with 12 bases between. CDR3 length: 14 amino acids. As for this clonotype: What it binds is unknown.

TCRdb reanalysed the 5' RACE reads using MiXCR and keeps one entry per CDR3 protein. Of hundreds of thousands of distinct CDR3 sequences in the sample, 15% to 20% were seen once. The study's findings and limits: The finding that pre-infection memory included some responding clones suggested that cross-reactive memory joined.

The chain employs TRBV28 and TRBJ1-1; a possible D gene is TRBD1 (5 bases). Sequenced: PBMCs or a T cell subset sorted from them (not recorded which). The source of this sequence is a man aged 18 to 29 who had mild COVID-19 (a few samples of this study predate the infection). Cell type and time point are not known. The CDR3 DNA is TGTGCCAGCACCGCCGGGGGATTGAACACTGAAGCTTTCTTT. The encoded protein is CASTAGGLNTEAFF.